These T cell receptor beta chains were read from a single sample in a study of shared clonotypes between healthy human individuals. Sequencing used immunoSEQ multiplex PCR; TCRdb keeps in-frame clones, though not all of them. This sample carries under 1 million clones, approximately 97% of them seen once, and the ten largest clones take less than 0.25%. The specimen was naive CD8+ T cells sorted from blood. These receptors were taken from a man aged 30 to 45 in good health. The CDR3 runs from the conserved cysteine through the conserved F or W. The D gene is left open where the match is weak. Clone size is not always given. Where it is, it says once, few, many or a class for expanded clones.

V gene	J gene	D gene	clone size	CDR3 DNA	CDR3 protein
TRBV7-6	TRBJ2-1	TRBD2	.	TGTGCCAGCAGCCGGACTAGCGGGACCGTTTACAATGAGCAGTTCTTC	CASSRTSGTVYNEQFF
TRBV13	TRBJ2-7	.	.	TGTGCCAGCAGCTTAGGGACGTCCGCCTACGAGCAGTACTTC	CASSLGTSAYEQYF
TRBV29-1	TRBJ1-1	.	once	TGCAGCGTTGAACCGAACACTGAAGCTTTCTTT	CSVEPNTEAFF
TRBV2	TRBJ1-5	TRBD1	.	TGTGCCAGCTTGGGGACAGAGTCCGGTCAGCCCCAGCATTTT	CASLGTESGQPQHF
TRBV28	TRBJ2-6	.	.	TGTGCCAGCAGTTTTTTGGTCTCTGGGGCCAACGTCCTGACTTTC	CASSFLVSGANVLTF
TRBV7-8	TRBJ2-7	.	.	TGTGCCAGCAGCTTACGAGACAAGATCAACTCCTACGAGCAGTACTTC	CASSLRDKINSYEQYF
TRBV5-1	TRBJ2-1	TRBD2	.	TGCGCCAGCAGCTCGGGACTAGCGGGTGAATATACCTACAATGAGCAGTTCTTC	CASSSGLAGEYTYNEQFF
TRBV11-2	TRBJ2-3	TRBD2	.	TGTGCCAGCAGCATCAGCGGGACCGGGGATACGCAGTATTTT	CASSISGTGDTQYF
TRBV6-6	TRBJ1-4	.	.	TGTGCCAGCAGTTACTCGGTGCAGGGTAGTGAAAAACTGTTTTTT	CASSYSVQGSEKLFF
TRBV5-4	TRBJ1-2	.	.	TGTGCCAGCAGCTTTGGGGGTGGAGGCTACACCTTC	CASSFGGGGYTF
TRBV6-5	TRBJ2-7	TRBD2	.	TGTGCCAGCAGCGCCCTGTGGGGGGGCTACGAGCAGTACTTC	CASSALWGGYEQYF
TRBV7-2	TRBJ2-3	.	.	TGTGCCAGCAGCTTAGGGATTGGCACAGATACGCAGTATTTT	CASSLGIGTDTQYF
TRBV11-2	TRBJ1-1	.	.	TGTGCCAGCAGCTTAGCGGGGGGGCAGTGGTTCACTGAAGCTTTCTTT	CASSLAGGQWFTEAFF
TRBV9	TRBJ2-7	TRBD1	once	TGTGCCAGCAGCGTCGCGGACAGGGGCTCCTACGAGCAGTACTTC	CASSVADRGSYEQYF
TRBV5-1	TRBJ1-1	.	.	TGCGCCAGCGCGGAGAAGGTTACAGGCCCGTGGGGCACTGAAGCTTTCTTT	CASAEKVTGPWGTEAFF
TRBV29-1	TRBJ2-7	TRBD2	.	TGCAGCGCCGCGACTAGCGGGAGGCGGGAGCAGTACTTC	CSAATSGRREQYF
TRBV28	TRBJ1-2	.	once	TGTGCCAGCAGTTTATTTCGTGGGGTAGCGGGGGCTAATGGCTACACCTTC	CASSLFRGVAGANGYTF
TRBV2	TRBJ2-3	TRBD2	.	TGTGCCAGCAGTGTCGGCCCCACGGCGCTAGCGGAGAACACAGATACGCAGTATTTT	CASSVGPTALAENTDTQYF
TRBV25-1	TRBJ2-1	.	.	TGTGCCAGCAGGCCGAGTCTTGGTGAGCAGTTCTTC	CASRPSLGEQFF
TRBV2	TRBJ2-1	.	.	TGTGCCAGCAGTGAAGTTTTTGGGAATGAGCAGTTCTTC	CASSEVFGNEQFF
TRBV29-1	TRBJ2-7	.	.	TGCAGCGTTGAAGATACGGGACAAGAAACCTACGAGCAGTACTTC	CSVEDTGQETYEQYF
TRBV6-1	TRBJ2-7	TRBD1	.	TGTGCCAGCCCTGCCACCCAGACAGGGGACTACGAGCAGTACTTC	CASPATQTGDYEQYF
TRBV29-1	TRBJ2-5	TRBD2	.	TGCAGCGTTGAAGTAGCGGGCCTCCAAGAGACCCAGTACTTC	CSVEVAGLQETQYF
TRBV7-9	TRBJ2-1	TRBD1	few	TGTGCCAGCAGCTTTAGTGGGACAGGGAACAATGAGCAGTTCTTC	CASSFSGTGNNEQFF
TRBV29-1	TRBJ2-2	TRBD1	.	TGCAGCGTTGACGGGACAGGGACCGGGGAGCTGTTTTTT	CSVDGTGTGELFF
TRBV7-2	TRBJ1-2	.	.	TGTGCCAGCAGCTTAGGTGGCTACACCTTC	CASSLGGYTF
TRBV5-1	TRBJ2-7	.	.	TGCGCCAGCAGCTTGGGCAGCTACTACGAGCAGTACTTC	CASSLGSYYEQYF
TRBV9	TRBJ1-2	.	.	TGTGCCAGCAGCGGATGGACAGCTAACTATGGCTACACCTTC	CASSGWTANYGYTF
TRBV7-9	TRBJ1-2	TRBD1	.	TGTGCCAGCAGCCCCAGGGACAGCCTTAACTATGGCTACACCTTC	CASSPRDSLNYGYTF
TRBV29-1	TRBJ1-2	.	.	TGCAGCGTGGGGGACTGGAACTATGGCTACACCTTC	CSVGDWNYGYTF
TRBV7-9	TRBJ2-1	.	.	TGTGCCAGCAGCTTCCCCCCCGTACCTCCCACTTACTCCTACAATGAGCAGTTCTTC	CASSFPPVPPTYSYNEQFF
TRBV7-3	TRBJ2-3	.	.	TGTGCCAGCAGCTCCTACCACACAGATACGCAGTATTTT	CASSSYHTDTQYF
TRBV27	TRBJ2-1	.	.	TGTGCCAGCAGTTCGGGACAGGGGACCCATAGCGGGAGGGCTACGCAGTTCTTC	CASSSGQGTHSGRATQFF
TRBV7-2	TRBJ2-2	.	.	TGTGCCAGCAGCTTAGCGGGCATAGAGGAGCTGTTTTTT	CASSLAGIEELFF
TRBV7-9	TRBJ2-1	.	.	TGTGCCAGCAGCCCTACAGGGAACAATGAGCAGTTCTTC	CASSPTGNNEQFF
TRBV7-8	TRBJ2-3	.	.	TGTGCCAGCAGCTTACGGAGCCTCCGCACAGATACGCAGTATTTT	CASSLRSLRTDTQYF
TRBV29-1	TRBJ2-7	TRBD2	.	TGCAGCGTTGAGGGGCGGTCCGGGGGGTTGTACGAGCAGTACTTC	CSVEGRSGGLYEQYF
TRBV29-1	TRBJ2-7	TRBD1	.	TGCAGCGTTGAGTTCGGACAGGGGTCTTACGAGCAGTACTTC	CSVEFGQGSYEQYF
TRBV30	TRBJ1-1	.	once	TGTGCCTGGAGTGTATGGGCACCACTGCACACTGAAGCTTTCTTT	CAWSVWAPLHTEAFF
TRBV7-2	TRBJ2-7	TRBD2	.	TGTGCCAGCAGCTTAAGGACTAGCGGGCCCCTGAGGGACGAGCAGTACTTC	CASSLRTSGPLRDEQYF
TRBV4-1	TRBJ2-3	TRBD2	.	TGCGCCAGCAGCCAAGATCACGGTGCTAGCGGGGTTCGTGATACGCAGTATTTT	CASSQDHGASGVRDTQYF
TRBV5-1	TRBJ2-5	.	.	TGCGCCTCCAAGGCCCAAGAGACCCAGTACTTC	CASKAQETQYF
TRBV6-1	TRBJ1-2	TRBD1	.	TGTGCCAGCAGTGAGACAGGGGGAGGATATGGCTACACCTTC	CASSETGGGYGYTF
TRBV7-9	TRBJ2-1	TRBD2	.	TGTGCCAGCATCCCTCCGGGTAGCGGGAGAAGGGATGAGCAGTTCTTC	CASIPPGSGRRDEQFF
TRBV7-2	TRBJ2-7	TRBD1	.	TGTGCCAGCAGCCAACGACAGGGATGGGAGCAGTACTTC	CASSQRQGWEQYF
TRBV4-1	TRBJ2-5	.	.	TGCGCCAGCAGCCAAGAACTTAGCAGTCAAGAGACCCAGTACTTC	CASSQELSSQETQYF